What follows describes a single T cell receptor (beta chain). Its antigen is not known. The PCR used 60 Vbeta and 13 Jbeta primers. Sequencing used immunoSEQ multiplex PCR; TCRdb keeps in-frame clones, though not all of them. The profile shows 140,000 or so clones, about 80% of them singletons. The CDR3 has 14 residues. Trimming took off 5 bases at V and 3 bases at J, with 13 bases between the two ends. Germline V lookup: CDR1 SNHLY, CDR2 FYNNEI. This specimen belongs to a study of cytomegalovirus exposure and HLA in healthy donors. Study information: The early release's HLA-typed donors yielded 65 million to 85 million unique TCRs.

Study results and caveats: Cytomegalovirus status was reportedly diagnosed by the classifier with high specificity and sensitivity. CMV serostatus alone was available as immune exposure information. Data from an earlier analysis indicated that most TCR beta V segments were productive either about 90% or about 30% of the time.

The sequenced material came from PBMCs. The V and J genes are TRBV2 and TRBJ2-5; D gene uncertain. This sequence originates from a man aged 40-49 years in good health and CMV-seronegative. The CDR3 DNA is TGTGCCAGCAGTACTACTGGTTCTAAAGAGACCCAGTACTTC. This codes for CASSTTGSKETQYF.